The T cell receptor (beta chain) described here comes from a study of blood T cell repertoires in COVID-19. Across the whole study: Sample material is recorded as cDNA or gDNA derived from T cells, B-cell-depleted T cells, or PBMCs.

The Seattle patients joined while their infection was active and were tracked longitudinally afterward. Germline V gene data show CDR1 as GTSNPN and CDR2 as SVGIG (reference sequence). This CDR3 spans 14 amino acids. V was trimmed by 7 bases and J by 1 base, leaving 16 bases between them. Sequencing used immunoSEQ multiplex PCR; TCRdb keeps in-frame clones, though not all of them. The sample holds 450,000 or so clones, 89% seen once. The origin of this receptor is a woman aged 40 to 50 with COVID-19, enrolled during active disease. Sequenced: peripheral blood. The V call is TRBV30, the J call TRBJ1-1, with a possible D match to TRBD1 (6 bases). CDR3: CASPLDSGNTEAFF. The CDR3 bases are TGTGCCTCACCGTTGGACAGTGGGAACACTGAAGCTTTCTTT.